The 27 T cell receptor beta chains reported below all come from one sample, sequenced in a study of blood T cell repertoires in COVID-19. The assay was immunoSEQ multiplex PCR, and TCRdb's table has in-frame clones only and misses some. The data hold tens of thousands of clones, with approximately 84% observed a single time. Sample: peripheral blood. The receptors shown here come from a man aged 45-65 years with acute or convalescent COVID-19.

CDR3 nucleotides: TGTGCCAGCAGCTTCCGGGACACTGCTAACTATGGCTACACCTTC. This sequence encodes CASSFRDTANYGYTF. The chain carries TRBV5-6 and TRBJ1-2, with D possibly matching TRBD1 (6 bases). Germline V gene data show CDR1 as SGHDT and CDR2 as YYEEEE. This CDR3 has 15 residues. Trimming cost V 2 bases and J 0 bases, with 11 bases left between them.

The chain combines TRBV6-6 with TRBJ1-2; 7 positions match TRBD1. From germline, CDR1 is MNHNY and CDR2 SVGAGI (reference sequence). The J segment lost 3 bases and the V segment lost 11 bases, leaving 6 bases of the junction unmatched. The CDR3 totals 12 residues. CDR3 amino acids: CACLGTDYGYTF. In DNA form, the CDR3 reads TGTGCCTGCTTGGGGACAGACTATGGCTACACCTTC.

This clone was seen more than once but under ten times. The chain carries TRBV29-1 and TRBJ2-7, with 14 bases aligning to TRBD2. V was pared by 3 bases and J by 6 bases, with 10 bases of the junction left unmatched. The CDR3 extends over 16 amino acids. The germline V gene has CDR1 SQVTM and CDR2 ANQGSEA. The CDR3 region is CSVDLRGTSGRREQYF. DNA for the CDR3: TGCAGCGTTGATCTCCGAGGGACTAGCGGGAGACGCGAGCAGTACTTC.

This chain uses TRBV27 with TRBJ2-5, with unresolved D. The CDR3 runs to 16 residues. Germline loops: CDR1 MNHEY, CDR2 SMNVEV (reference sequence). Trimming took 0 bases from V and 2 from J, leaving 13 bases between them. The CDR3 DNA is TGTGCCAGCAGTTTATCGGGCAGCCCACAACAAGAGACCCAGTACTTC. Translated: CASSLSGSPQQETQYF.

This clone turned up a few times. The CDR3 protein is CASTGQTNTEAFF. CDR3 bases: TGTGCCAGCACAGGGCAGACTAACACTGAAGCTTTCTTT. The chain carries TRBV28 and TRBJ1-1, with D perhaps matching TRBD1 (5 bases). The V and J ends lost 7 bases and 2 bases respectively, with 11 bases between them. Germline lookup yields CDR1 MDHEN and CDR2 SYDVKM. The CDR3 totals 13 residues.

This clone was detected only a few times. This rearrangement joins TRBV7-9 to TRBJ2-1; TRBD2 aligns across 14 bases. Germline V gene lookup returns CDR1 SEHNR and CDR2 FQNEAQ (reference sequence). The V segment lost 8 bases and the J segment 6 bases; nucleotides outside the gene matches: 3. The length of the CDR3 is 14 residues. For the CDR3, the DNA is TGTGCCAGCGAGGGGACTAGCGGGAGCAATGAGCAGTTCTTC. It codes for CASEGTSGSNEQFF.

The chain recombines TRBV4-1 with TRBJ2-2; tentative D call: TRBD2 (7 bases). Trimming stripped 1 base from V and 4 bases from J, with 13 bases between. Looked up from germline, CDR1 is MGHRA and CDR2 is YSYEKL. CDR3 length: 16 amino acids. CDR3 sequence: CASSQGRGGRTGELFF. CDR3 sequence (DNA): TGCGCCAGCAGCCAAGGAAGGGGGGGTCGCACCGGGGAGCTGTTTTTT.

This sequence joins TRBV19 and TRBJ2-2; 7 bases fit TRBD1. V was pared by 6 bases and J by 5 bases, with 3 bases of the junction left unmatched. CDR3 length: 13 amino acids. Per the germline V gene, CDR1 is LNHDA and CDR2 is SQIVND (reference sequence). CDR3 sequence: CASSPQGTGELFF. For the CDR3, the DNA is TGTGCCAGTAGCCCACAGGGGACCGGGGAGCTGTTTTTT.

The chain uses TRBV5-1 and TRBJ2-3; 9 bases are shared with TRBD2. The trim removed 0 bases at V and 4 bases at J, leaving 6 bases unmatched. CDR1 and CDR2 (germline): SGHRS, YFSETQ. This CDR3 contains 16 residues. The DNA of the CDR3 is TGCGCCAGCAGCTTGGATGCGGGGGGGCAAGCAGATACGCAGTATTTT. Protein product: CASSLDAGGQADTQYF.

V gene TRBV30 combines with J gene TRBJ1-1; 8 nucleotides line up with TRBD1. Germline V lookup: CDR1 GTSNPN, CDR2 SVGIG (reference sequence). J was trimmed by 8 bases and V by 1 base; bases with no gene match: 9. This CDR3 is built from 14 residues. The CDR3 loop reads CAWSAARQGREAFF. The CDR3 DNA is TGTGCCTGGAGTGCCGCGAGACAGGGGAGGGAAGCTTTCTTT.

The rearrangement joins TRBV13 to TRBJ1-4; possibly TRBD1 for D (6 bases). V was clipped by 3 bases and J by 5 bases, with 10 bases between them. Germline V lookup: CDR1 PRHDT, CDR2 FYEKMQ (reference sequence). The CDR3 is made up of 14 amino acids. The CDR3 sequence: CASSFHRVNEKLFF. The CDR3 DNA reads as TGTGCCAGCAGCTTCCACAGGGTGAATGAAAAACTGTTTTTT.

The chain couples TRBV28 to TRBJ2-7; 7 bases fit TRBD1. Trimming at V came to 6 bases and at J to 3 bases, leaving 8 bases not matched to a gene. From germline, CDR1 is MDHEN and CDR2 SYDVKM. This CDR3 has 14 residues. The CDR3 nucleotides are TGTGCCAGCAGGCCCGGACAGGACAACTACGAGCAGTACTTC. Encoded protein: CASRPGQDNYEQYF.

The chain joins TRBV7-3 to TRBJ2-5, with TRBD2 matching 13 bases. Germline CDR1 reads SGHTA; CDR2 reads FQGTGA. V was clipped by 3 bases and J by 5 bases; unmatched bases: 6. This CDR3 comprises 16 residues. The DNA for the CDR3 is TGTGCCAGCAGCTTGGGACTAGCGGGGTTACGGGAGACCCAGTACTTC. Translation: CASSLGLAGLRETQYF. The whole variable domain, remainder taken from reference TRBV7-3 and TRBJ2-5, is GAGVSQTPSNKVTEKGKYVELRCDPISGHTALYWYRQSLGQGPEFLIYFQGTGAADDSGLPNDRFFAVRPEGSVSTLKIQRTERGDSAVYLCASSLGLAGLRETQYFGPGTRLLVL.

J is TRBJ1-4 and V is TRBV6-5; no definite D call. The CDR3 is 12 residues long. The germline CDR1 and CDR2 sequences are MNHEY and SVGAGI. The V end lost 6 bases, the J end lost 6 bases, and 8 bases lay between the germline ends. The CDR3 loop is CASSGVDEKLFF. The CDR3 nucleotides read TGTGCCAGCAGCGGGGTTGATGAAAAACTGTTTTTT.

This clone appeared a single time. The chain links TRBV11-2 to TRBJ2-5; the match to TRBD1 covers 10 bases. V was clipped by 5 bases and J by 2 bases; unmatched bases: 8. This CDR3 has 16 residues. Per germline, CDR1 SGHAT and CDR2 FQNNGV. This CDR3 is CASSPRGTGEQETQYF. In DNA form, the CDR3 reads TGTGCCAGCAGCCCCCGTGGGACAGGGGAACAAGAGACCCAGTACTTC.

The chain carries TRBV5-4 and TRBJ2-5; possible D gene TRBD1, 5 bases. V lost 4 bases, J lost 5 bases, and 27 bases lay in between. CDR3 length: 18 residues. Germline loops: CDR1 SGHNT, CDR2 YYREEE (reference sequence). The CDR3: CASSPGGSQGYYGETQYF. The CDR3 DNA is TGTGCCAGCAGCCCGGGTGGCTCGCAGGGTTATTACGGTGAGACCCAGTACTTC. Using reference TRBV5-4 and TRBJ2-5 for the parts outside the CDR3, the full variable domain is ETGVTQSPTHLIKTRGQQVTLRCSSQSGHNTVSWYQQALGQGPQFIFQYYREEENGRGNFPPRFSGLQFPNYSSELNVNALELDDSALYLCASSPGGSQGYYGETQYFGPGTRLLVL.

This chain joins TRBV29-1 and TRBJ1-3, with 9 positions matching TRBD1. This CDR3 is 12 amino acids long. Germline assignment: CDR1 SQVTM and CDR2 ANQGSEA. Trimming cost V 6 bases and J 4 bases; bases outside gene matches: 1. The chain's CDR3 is CSVGQGGNTIYF. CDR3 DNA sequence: TGCAGCGTCGGACAGGGGGGAAACACCATATATTTT.

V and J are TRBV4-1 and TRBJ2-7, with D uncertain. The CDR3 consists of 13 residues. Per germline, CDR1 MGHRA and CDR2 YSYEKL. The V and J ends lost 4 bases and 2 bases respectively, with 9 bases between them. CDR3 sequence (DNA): TGCGCCAGCAGCCTTCTAGTGCCCTACGAGCAGTACTTC. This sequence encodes CASSLLVPYEQYF.

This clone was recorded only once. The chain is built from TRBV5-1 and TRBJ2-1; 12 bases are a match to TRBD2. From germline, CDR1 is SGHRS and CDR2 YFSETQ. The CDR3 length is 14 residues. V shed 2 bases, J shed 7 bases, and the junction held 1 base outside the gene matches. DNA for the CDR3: TGCGCCAGCAGCTTAACTAGCGGGGGGAATGAGCAGTTCTTC. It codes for CASSLTSGGNEQFF.

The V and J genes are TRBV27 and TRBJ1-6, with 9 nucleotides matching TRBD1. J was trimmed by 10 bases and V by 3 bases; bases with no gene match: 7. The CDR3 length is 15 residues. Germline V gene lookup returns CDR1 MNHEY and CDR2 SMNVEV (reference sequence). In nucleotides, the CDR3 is TGTGCCAGCAGTTTCCAGGGACAGGGATCATCACCCCTCCACTTT. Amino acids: CASSFQGQGSSPLHF.

CDR3 loop: CASSLSGPYNEQFF. As DNA, the CDR3 is TGTGCCAGCAGCCTAAGCGGGCCGTACAATGAGCAGTTCTTC. This rearrangement joins TRBV11-2 to TRBJ2-1, with D perhaps TRBD2 (6 bases). The CDR3 spans 14 residues. V lost 5 bases and J lost 4, with 12 bases in between. Germline V lookup: CDR1 SGHAT, CDR2 FQNNGV.

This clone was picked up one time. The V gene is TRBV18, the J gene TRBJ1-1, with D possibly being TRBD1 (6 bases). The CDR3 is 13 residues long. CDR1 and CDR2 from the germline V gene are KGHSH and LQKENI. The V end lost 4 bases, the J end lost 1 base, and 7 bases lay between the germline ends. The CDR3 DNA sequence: TGTGCCAGCTCACAGGGGGAGAACACTGAAGCTTTCTTT. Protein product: CASSQGENTEAFF.

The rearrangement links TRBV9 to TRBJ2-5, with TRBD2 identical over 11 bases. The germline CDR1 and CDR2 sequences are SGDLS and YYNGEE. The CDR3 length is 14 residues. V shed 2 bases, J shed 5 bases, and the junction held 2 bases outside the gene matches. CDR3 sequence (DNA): TGTGCCAGCAGCGTTAGCGGGAGGGGGGAGACCCAGTACTTC. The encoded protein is CASSVSGRGETQYF.

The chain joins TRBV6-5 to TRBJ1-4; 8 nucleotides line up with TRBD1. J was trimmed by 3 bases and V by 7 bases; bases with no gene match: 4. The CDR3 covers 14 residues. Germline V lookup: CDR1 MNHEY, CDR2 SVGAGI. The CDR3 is CASTRGLANEKLFF. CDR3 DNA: TGTGCCAGCACCAGGGGGCTAGCTAATGAAAAACTGTTTTTT.

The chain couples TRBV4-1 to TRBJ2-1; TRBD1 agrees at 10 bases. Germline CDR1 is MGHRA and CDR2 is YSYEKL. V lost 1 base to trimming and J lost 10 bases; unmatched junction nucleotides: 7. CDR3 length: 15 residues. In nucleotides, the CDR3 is TGCGCCAGCAGCCAAGCCGGGACAGGGGCGGACGAGCAGTTCTTC. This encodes CASSQAGTGADEQFF.

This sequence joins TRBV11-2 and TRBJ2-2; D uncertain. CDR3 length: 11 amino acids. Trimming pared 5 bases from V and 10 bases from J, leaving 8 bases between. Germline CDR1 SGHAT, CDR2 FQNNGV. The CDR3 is CASSHFQELFF. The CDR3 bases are TGTGCCAGCAGCCACTTTCAGGAGCTGTTTTTT.

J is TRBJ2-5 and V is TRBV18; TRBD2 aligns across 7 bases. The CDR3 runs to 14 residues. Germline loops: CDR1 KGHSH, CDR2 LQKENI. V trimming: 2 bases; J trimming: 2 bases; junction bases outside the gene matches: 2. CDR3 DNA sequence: TGTGCCAGCTCACCAGGGACTACGCAAGAGACCCAGTACTTC. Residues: CASSPGTTQETQYF.